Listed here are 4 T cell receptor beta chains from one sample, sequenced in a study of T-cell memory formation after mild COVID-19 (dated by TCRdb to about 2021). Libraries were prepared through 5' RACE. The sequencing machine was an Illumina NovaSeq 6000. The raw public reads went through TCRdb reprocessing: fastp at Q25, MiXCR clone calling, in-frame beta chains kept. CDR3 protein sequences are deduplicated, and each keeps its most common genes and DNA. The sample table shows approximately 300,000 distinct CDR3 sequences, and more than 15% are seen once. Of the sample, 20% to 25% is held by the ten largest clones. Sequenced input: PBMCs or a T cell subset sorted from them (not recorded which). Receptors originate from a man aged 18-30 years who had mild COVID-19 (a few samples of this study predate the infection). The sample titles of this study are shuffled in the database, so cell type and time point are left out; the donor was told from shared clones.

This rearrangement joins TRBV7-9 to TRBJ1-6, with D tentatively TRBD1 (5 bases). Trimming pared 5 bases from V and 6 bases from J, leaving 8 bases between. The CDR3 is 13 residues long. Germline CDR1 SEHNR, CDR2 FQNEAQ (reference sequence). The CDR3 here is CASSQGFNSPLHF. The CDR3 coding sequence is TGTGCCAGCAGCCAGGGCTTTAATTCACCCCTCCACTTT.

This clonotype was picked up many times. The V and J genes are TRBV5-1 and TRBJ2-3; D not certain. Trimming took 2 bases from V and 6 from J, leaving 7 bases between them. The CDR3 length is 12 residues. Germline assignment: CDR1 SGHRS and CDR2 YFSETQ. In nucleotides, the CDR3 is TGCGCCAGCAGCTTTAATGAGGATACGCAGTATTTT. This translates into CASSFNEDTQYF.

CDR3 residues: CASSVGQGGYGYTF. The CDR3 region has the DNA TGTGCCAGCAGCGTAGGACAGGGAGGCTATGGCTACACCTTC. The J gene is TRBJ1-2, the V gene TRBV9, with TRBD1 identical over 7 bases. Germline CDR1 SGDLS, CDR2 YYNGEE. The CDR3 runs to 14 residues. The ends lost 0 bases at V and 4 bases at J; junction bases unmatched: 3.

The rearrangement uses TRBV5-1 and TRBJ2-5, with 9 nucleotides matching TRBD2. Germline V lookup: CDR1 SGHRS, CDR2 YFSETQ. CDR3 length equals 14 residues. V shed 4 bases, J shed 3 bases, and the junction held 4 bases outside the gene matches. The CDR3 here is CASSQVAGEETQYF. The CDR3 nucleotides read TGCGCCAGCAGCCAGGTAGCGGGGGAAGAGACCCAGTACTTC.